This T cell receptor beta chain is drawn from a study of shared clonotypes between healthy human individuals. Across the whole study: Participating donors consisted of two women and a few men aged 18 to 49. CD4 naive and CD4 memory each took three plates per donor, while CD8 naive took two and CD8 memory one. General study findings and limits: Shared across a few donors were roughly 4.8% of the naive CD4 clonotypes.

Sequencing was performed with immunoSEQ multiplex PCR; in TCRdb, only in-frame clones are kept and a portion is missing. The table shows 2 million to 2.5 million clones, with roughly 90% occurring only once. Turning to this clone: Antigen specificity is unknown.

The V gene end was trimmed by 4 bases and the J gene end by 3 bases; junction bases not matched to a gene: 18. The CDR3 runs 19 residues. Germline V gene sequence: CDR1 LGHNA, CDR2 YSLEER. The sample consisted of naive CD4+ T cells from PBMCs. As to subset: CD45RA+ positively selected. This receptor was identified in a young man in good health. Some clones in this sample may be carry-over from other donors' samples. The chain couples TRBV4-3 to TRBJ2-5, with 9 bases lining up with TRBD2. This chain's CDR3 is CASSRGGSKREDGEETQYF. CDR3 DNA: TGCGCCAGCAGCCGCGGGGGTTCTAAGCGGGAGGATGGGGAAGAGACCCAGTACTTC.